This TCR beta chain was sequenced for a study of blood T cell repertoires in COVID-19. Deletions cut 4 bases from V and 0 bases from J, with 19 bases between. Germline CDR1 WSHSY, CDR2 SAAADI. The CDR3 covers 17 residues. Study processing details: Researchers report that nucleated cell counts were estimated from reference gene primer amplification. The repertoire was sequenced with immunoSEQ multiplex PCR; TCRdb's copy has only in-frame clones and lacks some. That table supplies the V and J calls and clone size; D and trimming were determined from the DNA. This table has around 280,000 clones, about 82% appearing once.

This chain uses TRBV10-2 with TRBJ2-7; weak D call: TRBD1 (6 bases). Input material: peripheral blood. This clonotype originated in a woman in her fifties or sixties with active or convalescent COVID-19. The CDR3 sequence: CASSATHLQGNSYEQYF. The CDR3 region has the DNA TGCGCCAGCAGTGCCACCCACTTACAGGGAAACTCCTACGAGCAGTACTTC.